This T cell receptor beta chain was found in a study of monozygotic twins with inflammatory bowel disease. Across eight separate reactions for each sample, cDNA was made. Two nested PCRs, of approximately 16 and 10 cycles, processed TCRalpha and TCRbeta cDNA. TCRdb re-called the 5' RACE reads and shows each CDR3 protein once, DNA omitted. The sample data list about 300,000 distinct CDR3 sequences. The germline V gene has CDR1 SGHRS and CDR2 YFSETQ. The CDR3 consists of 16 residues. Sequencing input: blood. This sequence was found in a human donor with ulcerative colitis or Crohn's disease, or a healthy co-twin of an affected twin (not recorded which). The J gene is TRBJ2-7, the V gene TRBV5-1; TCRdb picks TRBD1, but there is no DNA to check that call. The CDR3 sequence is CASSFGFGADSYEQYF.